This T cell receptor beta chain was sequenced in a study of cytomegalovirus exposure and HLA in healthy donors. Donors consisted of healthy bone marrow donors. V lost 0 bases to trimming and J lost 6 bases, with 16 bases between them. In germline, CDR1 is SGHRS, CDR2 YFSETQ. The CDR3 has 16 residues. The PCR was carried out with 60 Vbeta primers and 13 Jbeta primers. Generated by immunoSEQ multiplex PCR, the TCRdb table keeps only in-frame clones and is missing some. The sample lists 250,000 or so clones, about 86% occurring once. V is TRBV5-1 and J is TRBJ2-1, with D perhaps TRBD2 (7 bases). This TCR came from a woman aged 55-69 years in good health and CMV-seropositive. Specimen: PBMCs. CDR3 amino acids: CASSLEGDLAVNEQFF. For the CDR3, the DNA is TGCGCCAGCAGCTTGGAGGGGGATCTAGCGGTCAATGAGCAGTTCTTC.